This TCR beta chain stems from a study of metastatic and nonmetastatic thyroid tumors. All patients were treatment-naive before thyroid surgery. Germline V lookup: CDR1 SGHTA, CDR2 FQGTGA. V shed 2 bases and J shed 3 bases, with 17 bases lying between them. The CDR3 has 17 residues. Study-level points and caveats: The reported finding was significantly higher TCR beta diversity in malignant thyroid tumors relative to benign nodules, in blood and tumor.

In the original workflow: It was from CDR3 differences across clinicopathological groups that a distant-metastasis classifier for papillary thyroid cancer was built. TCRdb re-analyzed the PCR reads through MiXCR. The V and J calls reflect TCRdb's pipeline rather than the authors' work. The sample includes tens of thousands of clones, around 19% of them seen just once. This clone was picked up many times. What it binds is not known. Sequenced material: blood. The chain is built from TRBV7-3 and TRBJ1-5; D is unresolved. The clonotype was recovered from a male donor with papillary thyroid cancer or a benign thyroid nodule (not recorded which). Some clones in this sample may be carry-over from other donors' samples. Here the CDR3 DNA reads TGTGCCAGCAGCTTAGTTCGGCGTTCAGGCCACAATCAGCCCCAGCATTTT. Amino acid sequence: CASSLVRRSGHNQPQHF.